This T cell receptor beta chain derives from a study of monozygotic twins with inflammatory bowel disease. It was from whole blood, with no T cell sorting, that total RNA was isolated. Germline CDR1 is KGHDR and CDR2 is SFDVKD. The CDR3 is 14 amino acids. In regard to this clonotype: As yet, its antigen is unknown.

Findings and limits, study-wide: No single strong signal or clonotype associated with IBD was supported.

Using TCRalpha and TCRbeta cDNA, the researchers carried out two nested PCRs that lasted around 15 and 10 cycles. With the 5' RACE reads reprocessed, TCRdb shows one record per CDR3 protein and no DNA. This sample's clone table lists just over 300,000 distinct CDR3 sequences. The source is a human donor with ulcerative colitis or Crohn's disease, or a healthy co-twin of an affected twin (not recorded which). The J gene is TRBJ2-7, the V gene TRBV24-1; the D gene TCRdb calls, TRBD2, cannot be checked with no DNA. Sequencing was carried out using blood. The CDR3 sequence is CATQSGSRRYEQYF.